Below are 17 T cell receptor beta chains sequenced from a single sample in a study of T-cell reconstitution after alpha-beta-depleted transplantation in children. Molecular barcoding with unique molecular identifiers was used for the TCRbeta library. TCRdb redid the calling of the PCR reads with MiXCR, one entry per CDR3 protein. The data hold around 500,000 distinct CDR3 sequences, with 23% observed a single time. The sequencing used PBMCs, mostly from graft donor cells, collected 360 days after TCRalphabeta/CD19-depleted stem cell transplant. The receptor source for this set is a boy under three years old who had a stem cell transplant for acute myeloid leukemia, so the T cells may come from the graft donor.

This clonotype was seen a handful of times. The chain couples TRBV5-1 to TRBJ1-6; 11 nucleotides match TRBD1. Germline loops: CDR1 SGHRS, CDR2 YFSETQ. V shed 4 bases, J shed 8 bases, and the junction held 5 bases outside the gene matches. The CDR3 loop spans 15 amino acids. In DNA form, the CDR3 reads TGCGCCAGCAGCCGGGACAGGGGGAGAGATTCACCCCTCCACTTT. Protein product: CASSRDRGRDSPLHF.

This sequence joins TRBV28 and TRBJ1-5, with D perhaps TRBD1 (5 bases). V was pared by 6 bases and J by 2 bases, with 14 bases between. CDR1 MDHEN and CDR2 SYDVKM come from the germline V gene. The CDR3 has 15 amino acids. The CDR3 reads CASSPGISGNQPQHF. For the CDR3, the DNA is TGTGCCAGCAGCCCAGGGATAAGCGGCAATCAGCCCCAGCATTTT. The full variable domain, in which reference TRBV28 and TRBJ1-5 provide the parts outside the CDR3, is DVKVTQSSRYLVKRTGEKVFLECVQDMDHENMFWYRQDPGLGLRLIYFSYDVKMKEKGDIPEGYSVSREKKERFSLILESASTNQTSMYLCASSPGISGNQPQHFGDGTRLSIL.

There are many counts of this clonotype. V and J are TRBV7-8 and TRBJ2-5, with D maybe TRBD1 (6 bases). V dropped 0 bases and J dropped 5 bases, with 16 bases sitting between them. Germline CDR1 and CDR2: SGHVS and FQNEAQ. This CDR3 is built from 16 residues. DNA for the CDR3: TGTGCCAGCAGCTTAGCATCGATGGGGGCAGGGGAGACCCAGTACTTC. Translated, it gives CASSLASMGAGETQYF. The full variable domain, in which reference TRBV7-8 and TRBJ2-5 provide the parts outside the CDR3, is GAGVSQSPRYKVAKRGQDVALRCDPISGHVSLFWYQQALGQGPEFLTYFQNEAQLDKSGLPSDRFFAERPEGSVSTLKIQRTQQEDSAVYLCASSLASMGAGETQYFGPGTRLLVL.

This clonotype was recorded a few times. The rearrangement uses TRBV9 and TRBJ1-2; D is unclear. The germline V gene encodes CDR1 SGDLS and CDR2 YYNGEE. The CDR3 runs to 15 residues. The V end was cut by 1 base, the J end by 4 bases, with 14 bases between. CDR3 sequence (DNA): TGTGCCAGCAGCGTAAATGAACAACCAACCTATGGCTACACCTTC. Translating gives CASSVNEQPTYGYTF. Combining the CDR3 with reference TRBV9 and TRBJ1-2 gives the whole variable domain DSGVTQTPKHLITATGQRVTLRCSPRSGDLSVYWYQQSLDQGLQFLIQYYNGEERAKGNILERFSAQQFPDLHSELNLSSLELGDSALYFCASSVNEQPTYGYTFGSGTRLTVV.

This clonotype came up many times. The CDR3 here is CSVRSPWTAPDTQYF. The CDR3 nucleotides read TGCAGCGTCCGGTCGCCCTGGACTGCCCCAGATACGCAGTATTTT. The chain carries TRBV29-1 and TRBJ2-3, with D perhaps matching TRBD2 (5 bases). Germline CDR1 is SQVTM and CDR2 is ANQGSEA. This CDR3 has 15 amino acids. The V and J ends lost 6 bases and 4 bases respectively, with 20 bases between them.

The chain has TRBV12-3 or TRBV12-4 and TRBJ2-2; no definite D call. Trimming took 6 bases from V and 1 from J, leaving 12 bases between them. The CDR3 runs 15 residues. The CDR3 nucleotides read TGTGCCAGCAGCCGATCCCTAGGGAACACCGGGGAGCTGTTTTTT. Translated, it gives CASSRSLGNTGELFF.

The sample holds a few counts of this clonotype. This rearrangement joins TRBV5-1 to TRBJ2-1; the match to TRBD2 covers 9 bases. Trimming at V came to 4 bases and at J to 3 bases, leaving 5 bases not matched to a gene. In germline, CDR1 is SGHRS, CDR2 YFSETQ. This CDR3 is built from 15 residues. CDR3 in DNA: TGCGCCAGCAGCCCCAGGACTAGCGACTACAATGAGCAGTTCTTC. Amino acids: CASSPRTSDYNEQFF. The complete variable domain, with remaining parts taken from reference TRBV5-1 and TRBJ2-1, reads KAGVTQTPRYLIKTRGQQVTLSCSPISGHRSVSWYQQTPGQGLQFLFEYFSETQRNKGNFPGRFSGRQFSNSRSEMNVSTLELGDSALYLCASSPRTSDYNEQFFGPGTRLTVL.

This clonotype occurred a few times. This chain uses TRBV20-1 with TRBJ2-7, with D possibly TRBD2 on 6 matching bases. V was trimmed by 1 base and J by 5 bases, leaving 18 bases between them. CDR1 DFQATT and CDR2 SNEGSKA come from the germline V gene (reference sequence). The CDR3 is made up of 15 amino acids. The CDR3 loop reads CSARGGEENTHEQYF. DNA of the CDR3: TGCAGTGCTAGAGGAGGGGAGGAAAATACCCACGAGCAGTACTTC.

The rearrangement joins TRBV27 to TRBJ2-4, with D possibly matching TRBD1 (6 bases). The CDR3 totals 16 residues. Germline V gene data show CDR1 as MNHEY and CDR2 as SMNVEV (reference sequence). V was trimmed by 5 bases and J by 3 bases, leaving 17 bases between them. The CDR3 spells CASSQRQERDKNIQYF. The CDR3 DNA reads as TGTGCCAGCAGTCAGCGACAGGAACGGGACAAAAACATTCAGTACTTC.

The genes are TRBV7-6 and TRBJ2-3; possible D gene TRBD1, 6 bases. In germline, CDR1 is SGHVS, CDR2 FNYEAQ. The germline V and J ends were trimmed by 1 base and 0 bases, with 11 bases remaining between them. The CDR3 has 16 amino acids. CDR3 coding DNA: TGTGCCAGCAGCTTAGACCGGGACACAAGCACAGATACGCAGTATTTT. It codes for CASSLDRDTSTDTQYF.

The chain links TRBV4-3 to TRBJ1-1, with 12 nucleotides matching TRBD1. The trim removed 3 bases at V and 1 base at J, leaving 6 bases unmatched. This CDR3 has 17 amino acids. Germline values: CDR1 LGHNA, CDR2 YSLEER. This chain's CDR3 is CASSQGTGGLGNTEAFF. For the CDR3, the DNA is TGCGCCAGCAGCCAGGGGACAGGGGGCTTGGGGAACACTGAAGCTTTCTTT.

This clonotype was seen a handful of times. This chain connects TRBV20-1 to TRBJ2-3, with a possible D match to TRBD1 (5 bases). Between the trimmed V and J ends, which lost 3 bases and 6 bases, there was a span of 7 bases. This CDR3 region has 11 residues. The germline V gene has CDR1 DFQATT and CDR2 SNEGSKA (reference sequence). The CDR3 reads CSASAGDTQYF. The CDR3, as DNA: TGCAGTGCTAGTGCAGGGGATACGCAGTATTTT.

The chain employs TRBV4-1 and TRBJ2-7; 9 bases are a match to TRBD1. The ends lost 0 bases at V and 6 bases at J; junction bases unmatched: 9. This CDR3 has 16 residues. In germline, CDR1 is MGHRA, CDR2 YSYEKL. CDR3 residues: CASSQERGTGYREQYF. CDR3 DNA: TGCGCCAGCAGCCAAGAAAGAGGGACAGGGTATCGCGAGCAGTACTTC.

The gene calls are TRBV5-1 and TRBJ1-1, with a weak D call TRBD1 (6 bases). Germline lookup yields CDR1 SGHRS and CDR2 YFSETQ. This CDR3 has 14 amino acids. Trimming removed 5 bases from V and 2 bases from J, with 13 bases in between. The CDR3 DNA reads as TGCGCCAGCAGGAAAGAGGGGGGAAACACTGAAGCTTTCTTT. Encoded protein: CASRKEGGNTEAFF. Supplemented by reference TRBV5-1 and TRBJ1-1, the full variable domain reads KAGVTQTPRYLIKTRGQQVTLSCSPISGHRSVSWYQQTPGQGLQFLFEYFSETQRNKGNFPGRFSGRQFSNSRSEMNVSTLELGDSALYLCASRKEGGNTEAFFGQGTRLTVV.

V gene TRBV20-1 combines with J gene TRBJ2-3; 9 bases agree with TRBD2. Germline V lookup: CDR1 DFQATT, CDR2 SNEGSKA (reference sequence). Trimming at V came to 3 bases and at J to 2 bases, leaving 6 bases not matched to a gene. This CDR3 is built from 15 residues. The DNA for the CDR3 is TGCAGTGCTAGGGGAGCGGGGGGATTCACAGATACGCAGTATTTT. This gives the protein CSARGAGGFTDTQYF.

This clonotype was observed many times. The chain employs TRBV20-1 and TRBJ2-5; no clear D gene. CDR3 length equals 13 residues. The ends were cut back, 2 bases at V and 0 bases at J, with 7 bases in the middle. Germline loops: CDR1 DFQATT, CDR2 SNEGSKA (reference sequence). The CDR3 bases are TGCAGTGCTAGAATCCCTAACCAAGAGACCCAGTACTTC. Its translation is CSARIPNQETQYF.

The table lists this clonotype with many counts. The V call is TRBV6-2 or TRBV6-3, the J call TRBJ2-1; 10 bases match TRBD2. CDR1 is MNHEY, CDR2 SVGEGT, per germline. The length of the CDR3 is 14 residues. V dropped 6 bases and J dropped 8; count of bases not matched to a gene: 7. The CDR3 spells CASRSGGVDDEQFF. The DNA for the CDR3 is TGTGCCAGCAGGAGCGGGGGGGTGGATGATGAGCAGTTCTTC.